This T cell receptor beta chain was captured by sequencing in a study of response to subunit inactivated influenza vaccine. This clonotype appeared a few times. Its antigen is not identified. CDR3 length: 15 amino acids. Germline CDR1 reads SGHRS; CDR2 reads YFSETQ. After removal of 6 bases from V and 5 bases from J, the junction contained 8 bases not matched to a gene. Using its own MiXCR run on the RT-PCR reads, TCRdb lists one record per CDR3 protein. The sample consists of 500,000 to 550,000 distinct CDR3 sequences, roughly 8.2% of them appearing once. Findings and limits, study-wide: New T cells are recruited in small numbers by each seasonal influenza vaccination, according to the authors' suggestion.

This TCR was sampled from a man between 50 and 69 years old who received an inactivated influenza vaccine. The chain carries TRBV5-1 and TRBJ2-5, with TRBD1 identical over 12 bases. This specimen consisted of PBMCs from blood, obtained around 25 months after vaccination. CDR3 amino acids: CASNPGTGGLETQYF. The DNA of the CDR3 is TGCGCCAGCAACCCTGGGACAGGGGGCCTGGAGACCCAGTACTTC.